This T cell receptor (beta chain) derives from a study of T cells in tuberculosis. Study-level findings and limits: Active tuberculosis patients had shorter CDR3-alpha; the beta difference was nonsignificant. GEM motif frequencies gave around 70% accuracy; the GMM repertoire gave 85% to 90%. Active tuberculosis cases were adults; controls were adolescents.

Comments on this clone: What it recognizes is unknown.

Time point meaning: new active TB diagnosis, blood taken before or within 7 days of starting treatment. Germline CDR1 and CDR2: SGHRS and YFSETQ. CDR3 length: 16 amino acids. Trimming took 4 bases from V and 0 from J, leaving 16 bases between them. Some clones are missing from TCRdb's copy, which holds only in-frame ones; the method was immunoSEQ multiplex PCR. The sample contains under 35,000 clones, around 92% of which appear only once. This TCR derives from an adult with tuberculosis. Some clones in this sample may be carry-over from other donors' samples. The sample in question was PBMCs, obtained at tuberculosis diagnosis. The chain carries TRBV5-1 and TRBJ1-1; tentatively, D is TRBD1 (5 bases). CDR3 DNA sequence: TGCGCCAGCAGCCCATCACGGACACAGATGAACACTGAAGCTTTCTTT. This translates into CASSPSRTQMNTEAFF.